These T cell receptor beta chains were read from a single sample in a study of neurological immune-mediated disorders. TCRdb reanalysed the 5' RACE reads using MiXCR and keeps one entry per CDR3 protein. The sample holds about 65,000 distinct CDR3 sequences, around 4% seen once. The sample was PBMCs. The receptor source for this set is a man aged 50-60 years with multiple sclerosis. The CDR3 runs from the conserved cysteine through the conserved F or W. The D gene is left open where the match is weak. A row's size may be missing; if present it is once, few, many or a size class.

length: 16; J: TRBJ1-1; size: many; D: TRBD1; V: TRBV6-5; DNA: TGTGCCAGCAGTGCAACCTGGACAGGGCGGAACACTGAAGCTTTCTTT; CDR3: CASSATWTGRNTEAFF
length: 14; J: TRBJ1-1; size: NA; D: NA; V: TRBV5-1; DNA: TGCGCCAGCAGCTTGGAGCAGGGAGGCACTGAAGCTTTCTTT; CDR3: CASSLEQGGTEAFF
length: 13; J: TRBJ1-2; size: many; D: NA; V: TRBV6-5; DNA: TGTGCCAGCAGTTACTCTCGAGGCGAAGCCGGCACCTTC; CDR3: CASSYSRGEAGTF
length: 16; J: TRBJ1-1; size: NA; D: TRBD1; V: TRBV4-2; DNA: TGTGCCAGCAGCCAAGATGGGACAGGTACCGGCACTGAAGCTTTCTTT; CDR3: CASSQDGTGTGTEAFF
length: 14; J: TRBJ2-7; size: many; D: NA; V: TRBV7-3; DNA: TGTGCCAGCAGCCCGGGTGGAATGGGTTACGAGCAGTACTTC; CDR3: CASSPGGMGYEQYF
length: 15; J: TRBJ2-3; size: many; D: NA; V: TRBV20-1; DNA: TGCAGTGCTATTAGGTTCGGGGAGTCCACAGATACGCAGTATTTT; CDR3: CSAIRFGESTDTQYF
length: 13; J: TRBJ2-3; size: many; D: NA; V: TRBV12-3/TRBV12-4; DNA: TGTGCCAGCAGTTTAAGAACCCCAGATACGCAGTATTTT; CDR3: CASSLRTPDTQYF
length: 18; J: TRBJ2-3; size: many; D: TRBD2; V: TRBV11-2; DNA: TGTGCCAGCAGCCTGGGGGTAACTAGCGGGGGGGCAACAGATACGCAGTATTTT; CDR3: CASSLGVTSGGATDTQYF
length: 16; J: TRBJ2-3; size: many; D: TRBD2; V: TRBV5-1; DNA: TGCGCCAGCAGCTCCGGGACTAGCGGGGGGGCAGATACGCAGTATTTT; CDR3: CASSSGTSGGADTQYF
length: 21; J: TRBJ1-1; size: few; D: NA; V: TRBV30; DNA: TGTGCCTGGACCCAACCACTAGGGGCCAGCAAAAATTGGTGGGCGAACACTGAAGCTTTCTTT; CDR3: CAWTQPLGASKNWWANTEAFF
length: 17; J: TRBJ1-4; size: many; D: TRBD1; V: TRBV25-1; DNA: TGTGCCAGCAGTGAATATGGGCAGGGGGGAACTAATGAAAAACTGTTTTTT; CDR3: CASSEYGQGGTNEKLFF
length: 15; J: TRBJ1-1; size: many; D: NA; V: TRBV20-1; DNA: TGCAGTGCTAGAGAAATGGGGAGGGTTGGGACTGAAGCTTTCTTT; CDR3: CSAREMGRVGTEAFF
length: 14; J: TRBJ1-5; size: many; D: NA; V: TRBV5-1; DNA: TGCGCCAGCAGCTTGTTGGGAGGGGATCAGCCCCAGCATTTT; CDR3: CASSLLGGDQPQHF
length: 18; J: TRBJ1-5; size: many; D: TRBD1; V: TRBV5-6; DNA: TGTGCCAGCAGCCTAAGCCGGGACAGAGGCGTTTCGGGTCAGCCCCAGCATTTT; CDR3: CASSLSRDRGVSGQPQHF
length: 15; J: TRBJ2-3; size: NA; D: TRBD2; V: TRBV20-1; DNA: TGCAGTGCTTACCAAGCGGGGGGAAGCATAGATACGCAGTATTTT; CDR3: CSAYQAGGSIDTQYF
length: 16; J: TRBJ1-1; size: few; D: NA; V: TRBV14; DNA: TGTGCCAGCAGCCAAGGGATGAGAGGCCGTTACACTGAAGCTTTCTTT; CDR3: CASSQGMRGRYTEAFF
length: 14; J: TRBJ2-7; size: NA; D: NA; V: TRBV2; DNA: TGTGCCAGCGGAGGGGGGGACAGATCCTACGAGCAGTACTTC; CDR3: CASGGGDRSYEQYF
length: 17; J: TRBJ2-3; size: many; D: NA; V: TRBV7-2; DNA: TGTGCCAGCAGCTTAAACCCTTCAGGAACTAGCACAGATACGCAGTATTTT; CDR3: CASSLNPSGTSTDTQYF
length: 17; J: TRBJ2-3; size: many; D: TRBD2; V: TRBV7-2; DNA: TGTGCCAGCAGCCAGTGGGTGACTAGCGGGGGTAGGAATACGCAGTATTTT; CDR3: CASSQWVTSGGRNTQYF
length: 13; J: TRBJ2-2; size: few; D: NA; V: TRBV7-6; DNA: TGTGCCAGCAGTCCGACCCAAACCGGGGAGCTGTTTTTT; CDR3: CASSPTQTGELFF
length: 15; J: TRBJ2-1; size: many; D: TRBD2; V: TRBV5-6; DNA: TGTGCCAGCAGCCGGCGGGGGGTCTCCTACAATGAGCAGTTCTTC; CDR3: CASSRRGVSYNEQFF
length: 13; J: TRBJ1-2; size: many; D: TRBD1; V: TRBV12-3/TRBV12-4; DNA: TGTGCCAGCGATGACAGGGCGGCCTATGGCTACACCTTC; CDR3: CASDDRAAYGYTF
length: 12; J: TRBJ1-2; size: many; D: NA; V: TRBV20-1; DNA: TGCAGTGCTTACCAGGGCAACCCTTATGGCACCTTC; CDR3: CSAYQGNPYGTF
length: 17; J: TRBJ1-1; size: many; D: TRBD1; V: TRBV9; DNA: TGTGCCAGCAGCGCAACACGAAGGACAGGCATGAACACTGAAGCTTTCTTT; CDR3: CASSATRRTGMNTEAFF
length: 15; J: TRBJ1-1; size: many; D: NA; V: TRBV11-2; DNA: TGTGCCAGCAGCTTAGTGGGGGCAAGGAACACTGAAGCTTTCTTT; CDR3: CASSLVGARNTEAFF
length: 17; J: TRBJ2-3; size: many; D: TRBD2; V: TRBV20-1; DNA: TGCAGTGCTAGAGATCGTCTAGCGGAACCTATCACAGATACGCAGTATTTT; CDR3: CSARDRLAEPITDTQYF
length: 12; J: TRBJ1-1; size: many; D: NA; V: TRBV20-1; DNA: TGCAGTGCTACCAGGGCGGGCACTGAAGCTTTCTTT; CDR3: CSATRAGTEAFF
length: 12; J: TRBJ2-4; size: many; D: NA; V: TRBV29-1; DNA: TGCAGCGTTGAAGTCGTATCGGGCATTCAGTACTTC; CDR3: CSVEVVSGIQYF
length: 16; J: TRBJ1-5; size: many; D: NA; V: TRBV12-3/TRBV12-4; DNA: TGTGCCAGCAGTTTACTGCCTCGGGGTAGCAATCAGCCCCAGCATTTT; CDR3: CASSLLPRGSNQPQHF
length: 16; J: TRBJ2-4; size: few; D: TRBD1; V: TRBV5-1; DNA: TGCGCCAGCAGCTTGGACGCGACAGGGGCCAAAAAAATTCAGTACTTC; CDR3: CASSLDATGAKKIQYF
length: 13; J: TRBJ2-1; size: many; D: NA; V: TRBV28; DNA: TGTGCCAGCCGACTAGAGAGGTACAATGAGCAGTTCTTC; CDR3: CASRLERYNEQFF
length: 15; J: TRBJ2-1; size: many; D: NA; V: TRBV5-1; DNA: TGCGCCAGCAGCTTGGACGTGACACCCTACAATGAGCAGTTCTTC; CDR3: CASSLDVTPYNEQFF
length: 15; J: TRBJ2-5; size: NA; D: NA; V: TRBV30; DNA: TGTGCCTGGAGTGTAGAGTACAGGCCCCCAGAGACCCAGTACTTC; CDR3: CAWSVEYRPPETQYF
length: 14; J: TRBJ2-1; size: many; D: NA; V: TRBV3-1; DNA: TGTGCCAGCAGCCAACGGTCCAGCCTCAATGAGCAGTTCTTC; CDR3: CASSQRSSLNEQFF
length: 14; J: TRBJ2-1; size: NA; D: TRBD2; V: TRBV7-6; DNA: TGTGCCAGCAGCCGAAGCGGGGATTACAATGAGCAGTTCTTC; CDR3: CASSRSGDYNEQFF
length: 11; J: TRBJ2-1; size: many; D: NA; V: TRBV3-1; DNA: TGTGCCAGCAGCCCGGGAGCTGAGCAGTTCTTC; CDR3: CASSPGAEQFF
length: 16; J: TRBJ2-5; size: NA; D: TRBD2; V: TRBV7-2; DNA: TGTGCCAGCAGCTTGGGACTAGCGAGAGTTAGGGAGACCCAGTACTTC; CDR3: CASSLGLARVRETQYF
length: 14; J: TRBJ2-7; size: many; D: NA; V: TRBV10-3; DNA: TGTGCCATCAGTGGTTCAGGGGCCCCCTACGAGCAGTACTTC; CDR3: CAISGSGAPYEQYF
length: 19; J: TRBJ2-5; size: NA; D: TRBD2; V: TRBV7-2; DNA: TGTGCCAGCAGCCGGCCGACTAGCGGGGGATTTTCCGTATGGGAGACCCAGTACTTC; CDR3: CASSRPTSGGFSVWETQYF
length: 13; J: TRBJ2-7; size: many; D: NA; V: TRBV6-5; DNA: TGTGCCAGCAGTTACACCCCGCGGCACGAGCAGTACTTC; CDR3: CASSYTPRHEQYF
length: 14; J: TRBJ1-5; size: few; D: NA; V: TRBV20-1; DNA: TGCAGTGCTAGTTACGGGGGCAGGGACCAGCCCCAGAATTTT; CDR3: CSASYGGRDQPQNF